The rows below give T cell receptor beta chains drawn from one sample of a study of response to subunit inactivated influenza vaccine. TCRdb fed the RT-PCR reads into MiXCR, producing one record per CDR3 protein. The sample consists of almost 600,000 distinct CDR3 sequences, 14% of them appearing once. The sample here was PBMCs from blood, taken approximately 13 days after vaccination. The receptors come from a man aged 50-60 years who received an inactivated influenza vaccine. The CDR3 runs from the conserved cysteine through the conserved F or W. D genes are given only for firm matches. Only part of the rows carry a size: once, few, many, or a class if the clone is expanded.

D gene | CDR3 length | J gene | V gene | clone size | CDR3 DNA | CDR3 protein
NA | 13 | TRBJ2-7 | TRBV10-3 | NA | TGTGCCATTCGACAGGGACTCTCCTACGAGCAGTACTTC | CAIRQGLSYEQYF
NA | 12 | TRBJ1-1 | TRBV2 | NA | TGTGCCAGCACAGGGACGAACACTGAAGCTTTCTTT | CASTGTNTEAFF
NA | 16 | TRBJ1-4 | TRBV7-9 | few | TGTGCCAGCAGCTTACAAGGGCAGGGCCTTAATGAAAAACTGTTTTTT | CASSLQGQGLNEKLFF
NA | 13 | TRBJ1-2 | TRBV7-9 | few | TGTGCCAGCAGCTTAATGGGAAGCTATGGCTACACCTTC | CASSLMGSYGYTF
TRBD1 | 14 | TRBJ1-1 | TRBV7-9 | many | TGTGCCAGCAGTTTCGGACAGGAAAACACTGAAGCTTTCTTT | CASSFGQENTEAFF
NA | 15 | TRBJ1-4 | TRBV7-2 | few | TGTGCCAGCAGCTTAAAGGCAGCAACTAATGAAAAACTGTTTTTT | CASSLKAATNEKLFF
TRBD2 | 14 | TRBJ2-7 | TRBV4-2 | few | TGTGCCAGCAGCCGGGGGGGACTCGACTACGAGCAGTACTTC | CASSRGGLDYEQYF
NA | 15 | TRBJ2-5 | TRBV12-3/TRBV12-4 | few | TGTGCCAGCAGTCTCTTCTTTGGGGGCGGAGAGACCCAGTACTTC | CASSLFFGGGETQYF
TRBD1 | 12 | TRBJ2-5 | TRBV29-1 | few | TGCAGCGTTGAGAGGGGGCCAGGGACCCAGTACTTC | CSVERGPGTQYF
TRBD2 | 19 | TRBJ2-2 | TRBV30 | few | TGTGCCTGGAGTACGAGACTAGCGGGGGGCAATAAGAACACCGGGGAGCTGTTTTTT | CAWSTRLAGGNKNTGELFF
TRBD2 | 14 | TRBJ2-5 | TRBV7-9 | NA | TGTGCCAGCAGCTTGTCCGGACTAGAAGAGACCCAGTACTTC | CASSLSGLEETQYF
NA | 16 | TRBJ2-2 | TRBV18 | few | TGTGCCAGCTCACCACGCCCAGGGGCGGACACCGGGGAGCTGTTTTTT | CASSPRPGADTGELFF
NA | 12 | TRBJ1-2 | TRBV12-3/TRBV12-4 | NA | TGTGCCAGCAGTCAACCAGGGGAAGGCTACACCTTC | CASSQPGEGYTF
TRBD1 | 15 | TRBJ1-6 | TRBV7-8 | NA | TGTGCCAGCAGAGGGGCCGGGACAGTAGAATCACCCCTCCACTTT | CASRGAGTVESPLHF
TRBD2 | 15 | TRBJ2-1 | TRBV9 | few | TGTGCCAGCAGCGTAGTGGCGGGGGGGCTGAATGAGCAGTTCTTC | CASSVVAGGLNEQFF
NA | 13 | TRBJ2-2 | TRBV27 | NA | TGTGCCAGCAGTTTAATAGCGGTCGGGGAGCTGTTTTTT | CASSLIAVGELFF
NA | 14 | TRBJ2-2 | TRBV2 | NA | TGTGCCAGCATTTATATTGCGAACACCGGGGAGCTGTTTTTT | CASIYIANTGELFF
TRBD2 | 15 | TRBJ2-7 | TRBV18 | NA | TGTGCCAGCTCACCCCCACTAGCGGACTCCTACGAGCAGTACTTC | CASSPPLADSYEQYF
NA | 14 | TRBJ2-7 | TRBV20-1 | NA | TGCAGTGCTACAGAGTCAACAGGATACTACGAGCAGTACTTC | CSATESTGYYEQYF
TRBD1 | 22 | TRBJ1-2 | TRBV25-1 | NA | TGTGCCAGCACCCGTAGGGAGGGACAGGGGGTTGTTTTATTTAGGTCTAACTATGGCTACACCTTC | CASTRREGQGVVLFRSNYGYTF
TRBD1 | 16 | TRBJ2-5 | TRBV7-9 | many | TGTGCCAGCAGCTCCTTCCTTAGACAGGGGGGAGAGACCCAGTACTTC | CASSSFLRQGGETQYF
NA | 13 | TRBJ2-5 | TRBV20-1 | few | TGCAGTGACACTCCTTCCTATACGGAGACCCAGTACTTC | CSDTPSYTETQYF
TRBD1 | 15 | TRBJ2-3 | TRBV24-1 | NA | TGTGCCACCAGTGACCCGGGACAGATAACAGATACGCAGTATTTT | CATSDPGQITDTQYF
NA | 15 | TRBJ2-2 | TRBV10-3 | few | TGTGCCACTCGGGGGAGCGCTGCGAACACCGGGGAGCTGTTTTTT | CATRGSAANTGELFF
TRBD1 | 15 | TRBJ1-2 | TRBV4-2 | NA | TGTGCCAGCAGCCAAGATCACAGGGGCTGGGAAGGCTACACCTTC | CASSQDHRGWEGYTF
NA | 15 | TRBJ2-7 | TRBV29-1 | many | TGCAGCGCGGGGGTAGGGGCGGGCGGTGCTCACGAGCAGTACTTC | CSAGVGAGGAHEQYF
NA | 12 | TRBJ2-1 | TRBV20-1 | NA | TGCAGTGCTGAGAGGCATAGCAATGAGCAGTTCTTC | CSAERHSNEQFF
TRBD1 | 15 | TRBJ1-4 | TRBV6-5 | NA | TGTGCCAGCAGTTCCTCAGGGGGAACTAATGAAAAACTGTTTTTT | CASSSSGGTNEKLFF
NA | 13 | TRBJ2-3 | TRBV10-3 | NA | TGTGCCATCAGGGGGACGGGATGGGATACGCAGTATTTT | CAIRGTGWDTQYF
NA | 13 | TRBJ2-7 | TRBV12-3/TRBV12-4 | NA | TGTGCCAGCAGTGCCGCCCCCTCCTACGAGCAGTACTTC | CASSAAPSYEQYF
NA | 12 | TRBJ2-7 | TRBV10-2 | many | TGCGCCAGCAGCTCGGACAGCCACGAGCAGTACTTC | CASSSDSHEQYF
NA | 16 | TRBJ2-6 | TRBV5-1 | NA | TGCGCCAGCAGCTTGGAACTGACGTCTGGGGCCAACGTCCTGACTTTC | CASSLELTSGANVLTF
NA | 17 | TRBJ2-5 | TRBV3-1 | NA | TGTGCCAGCAGCCGCACGAGGGCAGGACCGACCCAAGAGACCCAGTACTTC | CASSRTRAGPTQETQYF
TRBD2 | 18 | TRBJ2-3 | TRBV24-1 | NA | TGTGCCACCAGTGCGCGGACGGGACTAGCGGCAAGGGGGGATACGCAGTATTTT | CATSARTGLAARGDTQYF
TRBD2 | 14 | TRBJ2-1 | TRBV20-1 | NA | TGCAGTGCTAGTCTAGCGGGGACTGGCAATGAGCAGTTCTTC | CSASLAGTGNEQFF
TRBD1 | 14 | TRBJ2-2 | TRBV15 | few | TGTGCCACCAGCGCCCGACAGGGTACCGGGGAGCTGTTTTTT | CATSARQGTGELFF
NA | 15 | TRBJ2-7 | TRBV15 | many | TGTGCCACCAGCAGAGATACACGGCAGTCCTACGAGCAGTACTTC | CATSRDTRQSYEQYF
TRBD1 | 15 | TRBJ2-2 | TRBV10-1 | few | TGCGCCAGCAGCGCCGGGACAGCGAACACCGGGGAGCTGTTTTTT | CASSAGTANTGELFF
NA | 15 | TRBJ2-5 | TRBV20-1 | many | TGCAGTGCTAGATCAAGCAGAGGGTGGCAAGAGACCCAGTACTTC | CSARSSRGWQETQYF
NA | 14 | TRBJ1-1 | TRBV20-1 | few | TGCAGTGCTAGGAGGGGGAGGGAATTTGCTGAAGCTTTCTTT | CSARRGREFAEAFF
NA | 12 | TRBJ2-3 | TRBV6-5 | few | TGTGCCAGCAGTTACTCGCAGGGTACGCAGTATTTT | CASSYSQGTQYF
TRBD1 | 15 | TRBJ1-1 | TRBV4-3 | few | TGCGCCAGCAGCCAAGGGCCAGGGGGTTACACTGAAGCTTTCTTT | CASSQGPGGYTEAFF
NA | 11 | TRBJ1-2 | TRBV29-1 | few | TGCAGCGTTGGTGGGGACTGGGGCTACACCTTC | CSVGGDWGYTF
NA | 17 | TRBJ2-7 | TRBV11-2 | NA | TGTGCCAGCAGCTTAGATATTGGCGTTGCCTATTCCTACGAGCAGTACTTC | CASSLDIGVAYSYEQYF
TRBD2 | 15 | TRBJ2-5 | TRBV10-3 | many | TGTGCCATCAGTCCGACTAGCGGGAGAAGGGAGACCCAGTACTTC | CAISPTSGRRETQYF
TRBD2 | 13 | TRBJ2-7 | TRBV12-3/TRBV12-4 | few | TGTGCCAGCAGGCGGGGGGTCTCCTACGAGCAGTACTTC | CASRRGVSYEQYF
NA | 15 | TRBJ2-1 | TRBV5-1 | few | TGCGCCAGCAGAAACCCGGGACATCCCGGCAATGAGCAGTTCTTC | CASRNPGHPGNEQFF
TRBD1 | 14 | TRBJ1-1 | TRBV7-2 | NA | TGTGCCAGCAGCTTTCAGGGGGCGATGACTGAAGCTTTCTTT | CASSFQGAMTEAFF
NA | 16 | TRBJ2-5 | TRBV5-1 | NA | TGCGCCAGCAGCTTGATGGGCAGGGGAGGAAGAGAGACCCAGTACTTC | CASSLMGRGGRETQYF
TRBD2 | 16 | TRBJ2-7 | TRBV25-1 | NA | TGTGCCAGCAGTCCAATGGGGCTAGCGGACGCCTACGAGCAGTACTTC | CASSPMGLADAYEQYF
TRBD1 | 14 | TRBJ1-6 | TRBV10-1 | few | TGCGCCAGCCGACAGGGGTTCGGTAATTCACCCCTCCACTTT | CASRQGFGNSPLHF
TRBD1 | 17 | TRBJ1-5 | TRBV27 | NA | TGTGCCAGCAGTCCTGTGAAGGGACAGGGCAGCAATCAGCCCCAGCATTTT | CASSPVKGQGSNQPQHF
NA | 16 | TRBJ2-1 | TRBV3-1 | many | TGTGCCAGCAGCCAAGATTGGAGCTGGCGGTACAATGAGCAGTTCTTC | CASSQDWSWRYNEQFF
NA | 14 | TRBJ1-1 | TRBV6-2/TRBV6-3 | few | TGTGCCAGCAGTCCCCGGGTGGAGAGGACTGAAGCTTTCTTT | CASSPRVERTEAFF
NA | 14 | TRBJ2-2 | TRBV11-2 | few | TGTGCCAGCAGCCCTGTGAGGGGAACCGGGGAGCTGTTTTTT | CASSPVRGTGELFF
TRBD2 | 18 | TRBJ2-1 | TRBV14 | few | TGTGCCAGCAGCCAAGGGTCCTTTTCCGGGACTAGCGGCAATGAGCAGTTCTTC | CASSQGSFSGTSGNEQFF
NA | 15 | TRBJ2-7 | TRBV11-2 | NA | TGTGCCAGCAGCTCAGCCGGGGTAGGGAGCCTGGAGCAGTACTTC | CASSSAGVGSLEQYF
TRBD1 | 15 | TRBJ2-7 | TRBV5-1 | NA | TGCGCCAGCAGCTTTGACAGGGCTGGCTCCTACGAGCAGTACTTC | CASSFDRAGSYEQYF